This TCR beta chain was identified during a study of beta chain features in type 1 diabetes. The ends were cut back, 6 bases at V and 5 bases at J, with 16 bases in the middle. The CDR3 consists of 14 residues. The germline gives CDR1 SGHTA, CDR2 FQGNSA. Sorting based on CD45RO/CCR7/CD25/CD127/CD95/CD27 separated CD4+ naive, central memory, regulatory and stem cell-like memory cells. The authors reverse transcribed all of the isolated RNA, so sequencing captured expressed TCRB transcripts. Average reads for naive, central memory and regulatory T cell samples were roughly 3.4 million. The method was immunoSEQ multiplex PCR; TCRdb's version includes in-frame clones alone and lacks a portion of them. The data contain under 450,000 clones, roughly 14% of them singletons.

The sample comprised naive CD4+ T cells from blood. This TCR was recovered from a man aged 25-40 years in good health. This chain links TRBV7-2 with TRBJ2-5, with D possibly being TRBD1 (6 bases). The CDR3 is CASSRLQGWETQYF. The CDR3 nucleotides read TGTGCCAGCAGTCGCCTTCAGGGGTGGGAGACCCAGTACTTC.